The rows below give T cell receptor beta chains drawn from one sample of a study of cytomegalovirus exposure and HLA in healthy donors. Sequencing used immunoSEQ multiplex PCR; TCRdb keeps in-frame clones, though not all of them. The table lists a few hundred thousand clones, roughly 79% of them singletons. Sequenced input: PBMCs. Receptors originate from a man younger than 30 in good health and CMV-seronegative. Each CDR3 is given with its conserved first and last residue. The D gene is left open where the match is weak. The size field is filled for only some rows; it gives once, few, many or a size class.

cdr3_length,j_call,clone_size,v_call,d_call,cdr3_nt,cdr3_aa
18,TRBJ1-3,many,TRBV2,TRBD1,TGTGCCAGCAGCAACCCCAACGGACAGGGGGCGTCCGGAAACACCATATATTTT,CASSNPNGQGASGNTIYF
15,TRBJ2-7,-,TRBV5-1,TRBD1,TGCGCCAGCAGCTTGGGGACAGGGGGTCCCTACGAGCAGTACTTC,CASSLGTGGPYEQYF
16,TRBJ2-7,-,TRBV5-4,TRBD2,TGTGCCAGCAGCTTGGCCCTAGCGGGAAATCCCTACGAGCAGTACTTC,CASSLALAGNPYEQYF
15,TRBJ1-4,-,TRBV6-5,-,TGTGCCAGCAGTTACTCGAGTGCAACTAATGAAAAACTGTTTTTT,CASSYSSATNEKLFF
12,TRBJ2-1,-,TRBV5-4,-,TGTGCCAGCAGCTGGGGACAATTTGAGCAGTTCTTC,CASSWGQFEQFF
14,TRBJ2-5,once,TRBV29-1,-,TGCAGCGTTGAAGGGACAGACCTGGGGGTGACCCAGTACTTC,CSVEGTDLGVTQYF
14,TRBJ1-2,-,TRBV10-3,TRBD1,TGTGCCATCAGGGCGGGACAGGGATCCTATGGCTACACCTTC,CAIRAGQGSYGYTF
15,TRBJ2-2,-,TRBV13,TRBD1,TGTGCCAGCAGCTTTAGACAGGGTAACACCGGGGAGCTGTTTTTT,CASSFRQGNTGELFF
15,TRBJ2-3,few,TRBV9,-,TGTGCCAGCAGCGGACAGGGACTGGCGACGGATACGCAGTATTTT,CASSGQGLATDTQYF
14,TRBJ2-5,-,TRBV7-2,TRBD1,TGTGCCAGCAGCCCAGACCCGGGACAGGGGGCCCAGTACTTC,CASSPDPGQGAQYF
14,TRBJ1-2,-,TRBV7-9,TRBD1,TGTGCCAGCAGCTTTCAGGGGGCGGACTATGGCTACACCTTC,CASSFQGADYGYTF
13,TRBJ2-7,-,TRBV30,TRBD2,TGTGCGGCGGGACTAGCGGGCCGCTACGAGCAGTACTTC,CAAGLAGRYEQYF
15,TRBJ2-7,-,TRBV18,TRBD1,TGTGCCAGCTCACCACCGGACAGGGCAGGCTACGAGCAGTACTTC,CASSPPDRAGYEQYF
16,TRBJ1-1,-,TRBV18,TRBD1,TGTGCCAGCTCACCCGGGACAGGGACTAGGAACACTGAAGCTTTCTTT,CASSPGTGTRNTEAFF
14,TRBJ2-7,-,TRBV7-9,TRBD1,TGTGCCAGCAGCCAGCGACAGGGGGCCTACGAGCAGTACTTC,CASSQRQGAYEQYF
13,TRBJ1-1,-,TRBV29-1,-,TGCAGCGTTGTAAGGAACAGACGCTTGAAAGCTTTCTTT,CSVVRNRRLKAFF
14,TRBJ1-1,-,TRBV19,-,TGTGCCAGTACTTTAGCGGGGATCGGCACTGAAGCTTTCTTT,CASTLAGIGTEAFF
19,TRBJ1-1,-,TRBV7-2,-,TGTGCCAGCAGCTCATTCGGACAAGATGCGTACGGTAGGGACACTGAAGCTTTCTTT,CASSSFGQDAYGRDTEAFF
14,TRBJ2-1,-,TRBV7-9,TRBD1,TGTGCCAGCAGCCGGGACAGTCTGTCGGATGAACAGTTCTTC,CASSRDSLSDEQFF
15,TRBJ1-5,-,TRBV9,TRBD1,TGTGCCAGCAGCGGGGGGACAGGGCTCGGACAGCCCCAGCATTTT,CASSGGTGLGQPQHF
14,TRBJ2-2,-,TRBV30,-,TGTGCCTGGAGTGTAATAGCGGACACCGGGGAGCTGTTTTTT,CAWSVIADTGELFF
16,TRBJ2-5,-,TRBV4-2,TRBD2,TGTGCCAGCAGCCAAGAATGGACTAGCGGGGTCATGGAGCAGTACTTC,CASSQEWTSGVMEQYF
12,TRBJ1-2,-,TRBV5-1,-,TGCGCCAGCAGCCCCGGGGATGGAGGCTACACCTTC,CASSPGDGGYTF
14,TRBJ2-3,-,TRBV30,-,TGTGCCTGGAGTTTCCGACAGGGCACAGATACGCAGTATTTT,CAWSFRQGTDTQYF
14,TRBJ2-7,-,TRBV27,TRBD2,TGTGCCAGCAGTTTATACGGGGGGGCTTACGAGCAGTACTTC,CASSLYGGAYEQYF
13,TRBJ2-7,-,TRBV28,-,TGTGCCAGCACCTTGGGGGCCATCTACGAGCAGTACTTC,CASTLGAIYEQYF
14,TRBJ2-3,-,TRBV7-3,TRBD1,TGTGCCAGCAGCCGGGACAGGGCATCAGATACGCAGTATTTT,CASSRDRASDTQYF
13,TRBJ1-1,-,TRBV11-2,-,TGTGCCAGCAGCGAGCAGGGAAGGACTGAAGCTTTCTTT,CASSEQGRTEAFF
15,TRBJ1-2,few,TRBV6-5,-,TGTGCCAGCAGTTACTCAGGGGAAGCTAACTATGGCTACACCTTC,CASSYSGEANYGYTF
14,TRBJ2-7,-,TRBV27,-,TGTGCCAGCAGTCTATCCACCGCCAGCTACGAGCAGTACTTC,CASSLSTASYEQYF
17,TRBJ2-2,-,TRBV11-2,TRBD2,TGTGCCAGCAGCTTCACTAGCGGGGGGGCCACGGTCGGGGAGCTGTTTTTT,CASSFTSGGATVGELFF
12,TRBJ1-1,-,TRBV11-3,-,TGTGCCAGCACCGTGGGCGACAGGATGGCTTTCTTT,CASTVGDRMAFF
18,TRBJ2-3,-,TRBV7-9,-,TGTGCCAGCAGCCCGAGGTTCGGGGGTTTCTCCGATACAGATACGCAGTATTTT,CASSPRFGGFSDTDTQYF
14,TRBJ1-2,few,TRBV7-8,TRBD1,TGTGCCAGCAGCTTCAGCACAGGGACAGATGGCTACACCTTC,CASSFSTGTDGYTF
15,TRBJ2-1,-,TRBV28,TRBD2,TGTGCCAGCGGCATCGCGGGAGCGGGGGACAATGAGCAGTTCTTC,CASGIAGAGDNEQFF
12,TRBJ2-1,-,TRBV27,-,TGTGCCAGCCGGGTTTTGGACAATGAGCAGTTCTTC,CASRVLDNEQFF
16,TRBJ2-1,once,TRBV11-1,TRBD1,TGTGCCAGCAGCCTTCGGACAGGGGATACCTACAATGAGCAGTTCTTC,CASSLRTGDTYNEQFF
14,TRBJ2-1,-,TRBV18,-,TGTGCCAGCTCACCACCGGAGGGGTACAATGAGCAGTTCTTC,CASSPPEGYNEQFF
13,TRBJ1-2,-,TRBV6-5,-,TGTGCCAGCAGGGGCACAGGGTATGATGGCTACACCTTC,CASRGTGYDGYTF
15,TRBJ2-5,-,TRBV27,TRBD1,TGTGCCAGCAGTCCCGACAGGGACCAGAGGGAGACCCAGTACTTC,CASSPDRDQRETQYF
15,TRBJ1-4,once,TRBV6-6,TRBD1,TGTGCCAGCAGTCAAAGTGGGGGACAGAATGAAAAACTGTTTTTT,CASSQSGGQNEKLFF
16,TRBJ1-3,-,TRBV9,-,TGTGCCAGCAGCGTAGAAGGCGGGACCACTGGAAACACCATATATTTT,CASSVEGGTTGNTIYF